The 10 T cell receptor beta chains reported below all come from one sample, sequenced in a study of graft-versus-host responses after intestinal transplantation. Processing released intraepithelial and lamina propria lymphocytes from the graft tissue. TCRdb keeps only in-frame clones here, not all; method: immunoSEQ multiplex PCR. The sample carries almost 30,000 clones, 80% to 85% recorded once. The specimen comprised ileum tissue, sampled 98 days after intestinal transplantation. These TCRs come from a human patient who received an intestinal transplant, so some T cells may come from the graft donor.

This clone was counted once. J is TRBJ2-3 and V is TRBV11-3; D remains unclear. V lost 3 bases to trimming and J lost 6 bases, with 10 bases between them. Germline V lookup: CDR1 SGHNT, CDR2 YENEEA. The CDR3 length is 13 residues. The CDR3 region is CASSFGGLDTQYF. The CDR3, as DNA: TGTGCCAGCAGCTTCGGCGGTTTGGATACGCAGTATTTT. The full variable domain, in which reference TRBV11-3 and TRBJ2-3 provide the parts outside the CDR3, is EAGVVQSPRYKIIEKKQPVAFWCNPISGHNTLYWYLQNLGQGPELLIRYENEEAVDDSQLPKDRFSAERLKGVDSTLKIQPAELGDSAVYLCASSFGGLDTQYFGPGTRLTVL.

The V and J genes are TRBV2 and TRBJ1-2, with D tentatively TRBD1 (5 bases). Germline V gives CDR1 SNHLY, CDR2 FYNNEI. V lost 5 bases, J lost 5 bases, and 18 bases lay in between. The CDR3 contains 15 residues. The CDR3 nucleotides read TGTGCCAGCAGTCGCAGGGAGGAAAAGGGGTATGGCTACACCTTC. It translates to CASSRREEKGYGYTF.

This clone has only one observation. The V and J genes are TRBV9 and TRBJ2-3, with 8 bases lining up with TRBD2. CDR1 is SGDLS and CDR2 is YYNGEE in the germline V gene. Trimming took 3 bases from V and 2 from J; bases not matched to a gene: 5. The CDR3 is 15 amino acids. In nucleotides, the CDR3 is TGTGCCAGCAGCGGCGCGGGGGGCTTCACAGATACGCAGTATTTT. Protein product: CASSGAGGFTDTQYF.

V and J are TRBV9 and TRBJ2-3, with 13 bases that match TRBD2. This CDR3 has 14 residues. Germline V gene sequence: CDR1 SGDLS, CDR2 YYNGEE. The junction had 8 bases not matched to a gene; V was cut back by 4 bases and J by 12 bases. The CDR3: CASSPGTSGDHQYF. The CDR3 DNA reads TGTGCCAGCAGCCCGGGGACTAGCGGGGACCATCAGTATTTT.

The chain couples TRBV18 to TRBJ2-5; D perhaps matches TRBD2 (6 bases). Trimming removed 4 bases at V and 0 bases at J, with 18 bases between. The CDR3 loop spans 17 amino acids. Germline values: CDR1 KGHSH, CDR2 LQKENI. CDR3 DNA: TGTGCCAGCTCACAGGTGGCGGGGCCGAAGTACCAAGAGACCCAGTACTTC. As protein: CASSQVAGPKYQETQYF.

The chain combines TRBV30 with TRBJ2-3; possible D gene TRBD1, 6 bases. The V and J ends lost 1 base and 1 base respectively, with 9 bases between them. The CDR3 spans 14 residues. The germline V gene has CDR1 GTSNPN and CDR2 SVGIG (reference sequence). The CDR3 coding sequence is TGTGCCTGGAGTGACTGGGGGCGCACAGATACGCAGTATTTT. Translation gives CAWSDWGRTDTQYF.

V is TRBV5-6 and J is TRBJ2-6, with D possibly being TRBD2 (5 bases). Germline values: CDR1 SGHDT, CDR2 YYEEEE. The ends were cut back, 0 bases at V and 6 bases at J, with 16 bases in the middle. The CDR3 covers 17 residues. The CDR3: CASSLAGRVLAANVLTF. The CDR3 region has the DNA TGTGCCAGCAGCTTGGCCGGCAGAGTCCTAGCGGCCAACGTCCTGACTTTC.

The chain joins TRBV5-8 to TRBJ1-1; tentatively, D is TRBD1 (5 bases). The V gene lost 3 bases and the J gene lost 1 base, with 10 bases spanning the gap. The CDR3 has 14 residues. Germline V gene lookup returns CDR1 SGHTS and CDR2 YDEGEE. CDR3 DNA: TGTGCCAGCAGCTCGGGACTCCCGAACACTGAAGCTTTCTTT. The encoded protein is CASSSGLPNTEAFF.

The CDR3 protein is CASRDTSGDMNEQFF. The CDR3 DNA sequence: TGTGCCAGCAGAGACACTAGCGGGGACATGAATGAGCAGTTCTTC. The chain is built from TRBV6-1 and TRBJ2-1; the match to TRBD2 covers 10 bases. The CDR3 is 15 residues long. From germline, CDR1 is MNHNS and CDR2 SASEGT. Unmatched junction bases numbered 9, after V lost 6 bases and J lost 7 bases.

This chain uses TRBV19 with TRBJ1-2; D uncertain. This CDR3 comprises 15 residues. Germline CDR1 LNHDA, CDR2 SQIVND (reference sequence). The V end was cut by 3 bases, the J end by 4 bases, with 15 bases between. This CDR3 reads CASSIAEGYSYGYTF. DNA of the CDR3: TGTGCCAGTAGTATTGCCGAGGGATATTCCTATGGCTACACCTTC.